These T cell receptor beta chains were read from a single sample in a study of CD8 T cells in ankylosing spondylitis. TCRdb re-analysed the 5' RACE reads in MiXCR, keeping a single row per CDR3 protein. The sample gives some 30,000 distinct CDR3 sequences, around 14% of which show up once; 35% to 45% is in the top ten. Sequencing used blood. Every receptor here comes from a male donor with ankylosing spondylitis or in good health (not recorded which). Each CDR3 is given with its conserved first and last residue. A D gene is named only where the DNA matches it firmly. Clone size, where shown, is once, few, many, or a class for clones that have expanded.

v_call	d_call	j_call	clone_size	cdr3_aa	cdr3_nt
TRBV7-9	-	TRBJ1-5	few	CASSWGLGSNQPQHF	TGTGCCAGCAGCTGGGGTTTGGGTAGCAATCAGCCCCAGCATTTT
TRBV7-2	TRBD2	TRBJ2-3	medium-sized	CASSSGLAADTQYF	TGTGCCAGCAGCTCGGGACTAGCAGCAGATACGCAGTATTTT
TRBV12-3/TRBV12-4	-	TRBJ1-1	-	CASTSVGFEAFF	TGTGCCAGCACCTCTGTGGGGTTTGAAGCTTTCTTT
TRBV5-5	-	TRBJ2-2	few	CASSLFSGETGELFF	TGTGCCAGCAGCTTGTTTAGCGGAGAAACCGGGGAGCTGTTTTTT
TRBV9	-	TRBJ2-1	few	CASSVGGGYEQFF	TGTGCCAGCAGCGTAGGGGGGGGCTATGAGCAGTTCTTC
TRBV20-1	TRBD1	TRBJ1-6	many	CSARTGIGYSPLHF	TGCAGTGCTAGGACAGGGATTGGGTATTCACCCCTCCACTTT
TRBV5-5	-	TRBJ2-2	-	CASSADLWADTGELFF	TGTGCCAGCAGCGCTGACCTGTGGGCGGACACCGGGGAGCTGTTTTTT
TRBV29-1	TRBD1	TRBJ2-3	once	CSGGQGTDTQYF	TGCAGCGGGGGACAGGGCACAGATACGCAGTATTTT
TRBV10-3	-	TRBJ1-5	few	CAIRGQREQPQHF	TGTGCCATCAGAGGACAACGAGAGCAGCCCCAGCATTTT
TRBV6-5	-	TRBJ1-4	-	CASRKQGEKLFF	TGTGCCAGCAGGAAACAGGGTGAAAAACTGTTTTTT
TRBV20-1	TRBD2	TRBJ2-3	few	CSARVAGVTDTQYF	TGCAGTGCTAGAGTAGCGGGGGTCACAGATACGCAGTATTTT
TRBV3-1	TRBD2	TRBJ2-5	few	CASSPYTTSDGETQYF	TGTGCCAGCAGCCCTTACACGACTAGCGATGGAGAGACCCAGTACTTC
TRBV29-1	TRBD1	TRBJ1-5	few	CSVGTGMGTPQHF	TGCAGCGTTGGGACAGGGATGGGCACGCCCCAGCATTTT
TRBV2	-	TRBJ2-2	-	CASRRAGSTGELFF	TGTGCCAGCCGGCGGGCAGGCAGCACCGGGGAGCTGTTTTTT
TRBV10-3	TRBD1	TRBJ2-1	few	CAISGQGREQFF	TGTGCCATCTCGGGACAGGGTCGTGAGCAGTTCTTC
TRBV7-2	TRBD1	TRBJ2-4	-	CASSLGTGLNIQYF	TGTGCCAGCAGCTTAGGGACAGGCTTAAACATTCAGTACTTC
TRBV15	TRBD2	TRBJ2-1	-	CATSRGKRGAGDEQFF	TGTGCCACCAGCAGGGGAAAGCGGGGAGCAGGTGATGAGCAGTTCTTC
TRBV7-2	-	TRBJ1-5	-	CASSLGAVRGDQPQHF	TGTGCCAGCAGCTTAGGGGCCGTTCGGGGAGACCAGCCCCAGCATTTT
TRBV20-1	-	TRBJ1-3	-	CSARDGYGNTIYF	TGCAGTGCTAGGGATGGCTATGGAAACACCATATATTTT
TRBV12-3/TRBV12-4	TRBD2	TRBJ2-1	-	CASSGVAGGPRREQFF	TGTGCCAGCAGTGGGGTAGCGGGAGGGCCCCGTAGGGAGCAGTTCTTC
TRBV6-2/TRBV6-3	TRBD1	TRBJ1-5	few	CASRGGGNNQPQHF	TGTGCCAGCAGGGGAGGGGGCAACAATCAGCCCCAGCATTTT
TRBV7-8	-	TRBJ2-2	few	CACPPDGQVTGELFF	TGTGCCTGCCCCCCCGACGGGCAGGTCACCGGGGAGCTGTTTTTT
TRBV29-1	TRBD2	TRBJ2-1	few	CSVEVAGVNEQFF	TGCAGCGTTGAGGTAGCGGGAGTGAATGAGCAGTTCTTC
TRBV5-1	-	TRBJ2-5	few	CASSLAAVSQETQYF	TGCGCCAGCAGCTTGGCCGCAGTCAGCCAAGAGACCCAGTACTTC
TRBV5-1	-	TRBJ2-3	-	CASSPTVSTDTQYF	TGCGCCAGCAGCCCGACAGTGAGCACAGATACGCAGTATTTT
TRBV2	-	TRBJ1-3	-	CASSDTRSSGNTIYF	TGTGCCAGCAGTGATACCCGAAGCTCTGGAAACACCATATATTTT
TRBV7-3	-	TRBJ2-2	few	CATRIRGNTGELFF	TGTGCCACGAGAATACGAGGGAACACCGGGGAGCTGTTTTTT
TRBV7-8	-	TRBJ2-2	few	CASSLSNSNTGELFF	TGTGCCAGCAGCTTATCCAACTCGAACACCGGGGAGCTGTTTTTT
TRBV29-1	-	TRBJ2-5	few	CSETRMGQETQYF	TGCAGCGAGACTAGGATGGGGCAAGAGACCCAGTACTTC